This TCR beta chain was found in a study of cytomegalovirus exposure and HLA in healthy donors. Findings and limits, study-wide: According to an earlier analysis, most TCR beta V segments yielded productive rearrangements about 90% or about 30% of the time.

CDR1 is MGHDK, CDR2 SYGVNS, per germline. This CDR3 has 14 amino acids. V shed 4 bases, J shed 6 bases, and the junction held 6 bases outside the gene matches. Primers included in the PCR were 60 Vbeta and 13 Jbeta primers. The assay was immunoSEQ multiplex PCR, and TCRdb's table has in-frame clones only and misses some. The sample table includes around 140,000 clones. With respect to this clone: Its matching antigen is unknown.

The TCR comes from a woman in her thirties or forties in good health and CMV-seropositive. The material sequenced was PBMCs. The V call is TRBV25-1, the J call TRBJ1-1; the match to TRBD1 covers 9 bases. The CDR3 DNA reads TGTGCCAGCAGTGTACAGGGGGCTCTCTCTGAAGCTTTCTTT. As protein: CASSVQGALSEAFF.